One sample yielded the 30 T cell receptor beta chains listed below, sequenced in a study of CD8 T cells in ankylosing spondylitis. Using its own MiXCR run on the 5' RACE reads, TCRdb lists one record per CDR3 protein. The sample consists of about 130,000 distinct CDR3 sequences, roughly a tenth of them appearing once. The sequenced sample was blood, either unsorted or a sorted T cell fraction (not recorded which). Receptor source: a male donor with ankylosing spondylitis or in good health (not recorded which).

This rearrangement joins TRBV14 to TRBJ2-7; TRBD1 matches 8 bases. After removal of 4 bases from V and 4 bases from J, the junction contained 9 bases not matched to a gene. Germline loops: CDR1 SGHDN, CDR2 FVKESK. This CDR3 region has 15 residues. CDR3 nucleotides: TGTGCCAGCAGCCTACGGACAGGGTGGGGGTACGAGCAGTACTTC. Protein: CASSLRTGWGYEQYF.

The chain employs TRBV7-3 and TRBJ2-3, with D perhaps TRBD2 (5 bases). Trimming removed 4 bases from V and 3 bases from J, with 5 bases in between. The CDR3 covers 12 residues. Germline V lookup: CDR1 SGHTA, CDR2 FQGTGA. The CDR3 DNA sequence: TGTGCCAGCAGCTCGGGGACAGATACGCAGTATTTT. Its translation: CASSSGTDTQYF.

This clonotype has ten or more counts. V and J are TRBV12-3 or TRBV12-4 and TRBJ2-1, with 10 positions matching TRBD2. With V trimmed by 6 bases and J by 0 bases, 2 bases remained unmatched. This CDR3 spans 15 amino acids. The CDR3 spells CASRASGSSYNEQFF. The CDR3 nucleotides read TGTGCCAGCAGGGCTAGCGGGAGCTCCTACAATGAGCAGTTCTTC.

This clonotype was counted ten times or more. The rearrangement links TRBV4-3 to TRBJ1-6; TRBD1 aligns across 9 bases. There are 15 residues in the CDR3. From germline, CDR1 is LGHNA and CDR2 YSLEER. V dropped 3 bases and J dropped 9; count of bases not matched to a gene: 6. CDR3 in amino acids: CASSQGTGLLSPLHF. CDR3 nucleotide sequence: TGCGCCAGCAGCCAGGGGACAGGGCTCCTTTCACCCCTCCACTTT.

This clonotype was found many times. V and J are TRBV4-1 and TRBJ2-4; D unclear. V shed 3 bases and J shed 9 bases, with 9 bases lying between them. The CDR3 is 12 residues long. In germline, CDR1 is MGHRA, CDR2 YSYEKL. This chain's CDR3 is CASSHVYGIQYF. CDR3 nucleotides: TGCGCCAGCAGCCACGTATACGGCATTCAGTACTTC.

This clonotype was found many times. J is TRBJ1-3 and V is TRBV5-1; no firm D call. Germline CDR1 and CDR2: SGHRS and YFSETQ. V lost 3 bases and J lost 4, with 11 bases in between. The CDR3 covers 14 residues. In nucleotides, the CDR3 is TGCGCCAGCAGCTCTCTTGGTGGGGGAAACACCATATATTTT. This sequence encodes CASSSLGGGNTIYF.

This clonotype was detected only a few times. V and J are TRBV9 and TRBJ2-7; D remains unclear. Germline V gene data show CDR1 as SGDLS and CDR2 as YYNGEE. Trimming removed 1 base at V and 5 bases at J, with 10 bases between. This CDR3 contains 13 residues. DNA for the CDR3: TGTGCCAGCAGCGTATCCCCTCTAAACGAGCAGTACTTC. Residues: CASSVSPLNEQYF.

This clonotype was recorded many times. This chain uses TRBV7-2 with TRBJ2-7; D might be TRBD1 (5 bases). The CDR3 sequence is 14 residues long. V was clipped by 1 base and J by 6 bases, with 13 bases between them. From germline, CDR1 is SGHTA and CDR2 FQGNSA. This CDR3 is CASSLVGRVSEQYF. The CDR3 DNA is TGTGCCAGCAGCTTAGTAGGCAGGGTTTCCGAGCAGTACTTC.

This clonotype occurred many times. The CDR3 nucleotides read TGCAGCGTTGGGGGATCGGGGACCCCGAATGCTGCGGATGAGCAGTTCTTC. This translates into CSVGGSGTPNAADEQFF. The genes are TRBV29-1 and TRBJ2-1; the D call may be TRBD1 or TRBD2 (5 bases each). CDR1 and CDR2 from the germline V gene are SQVTM and ANQGSEA. V lost 4 bases and J 8 bases, leaving 27 bases between the germline ends. There are 17 residues in the CDR3.

This clonotype was recorded at least ten times. This sequence joins TRBV5-1 and TRBJ2-7; D gene uncertain. Trimming cost V 0 bases and J 5 bases, with 15 bases left between them. The germline gives CDR1 SGHRS, CDR2 YFSETQ. The CDR3 extends over 15 amino acids. CDR3 coding DNA: TGCGCCAGCAGCTTGGATCTGGGCGTCAGGAACGAGCAGTACTTC. Translation: CASSLDLGVRNEQYF.

This clonotype has just a few counts. V gene TRBV18 combines with J gene TRBJ2-6; perhaps D is TRBD1 or TRBD2 (5 bases each). The V and J ends lost 3 bases and 0 bases respectively, with 9 bases between them. Germline values: CDR1 KGHSH, CDR2 LQKENI. The CDR3 extends over 16 amino acids. The chain's CDR3 is CASSPSGTSGANVLTF. The CDR3 bases are TGTGCCAGCTCACCCTCCGGGACCTCTGGGGCCAACGTCCTGACTTTC.

The J gene is TRBJ2-1, the V gene TRBV29-1; 10 nucleotides agree with TRBD2. The CDR3 loop spans 14 amino acids. In germline, CDR1 is SQVTM, CDR2 ANQGSEA. With 3 bases clipped from V and 3 bases from J, the junction kept 2 bases outside the gene matches. The CDR3 bases are TGCAGCGTTGAGGGACTAGCGCACTACAATGAGCAGTTCTTC. This gives the protein CSVEGLAHYNEQFF.

The chain employs TRBV5-6 and TRBJ2-5; a weak D match, TRBD2 (6 bases). V was trimmed by 7 bases and J by 1 base, leaving 11 bases between them. Germline V gene lookup returns CDR1 SGHDT and CDR2 YYEEEE. The CDR3 totals 13 residues. CDR3 nucleotide sequence: TGTGCCAGCGCTGGCGGGGCCCAAGAGACCCAGTACTTC. It is translated as CASAGGAQETQYF.

The chain recombines TRBV7-2 with TRBJ1-2; TRBD1 aligns across 8 bases. The ends lost 5 bases at V and 2 bases at J; junction bases unmatched: 10. Germline loops: CDR1 SGHTA, CDR2 FQGNSA. CDR3 length equals 16 residues. CDR3 bases: TGTGCCAGCAGCCCAAAACAGGGGGTGCCCAACTATGGCTACACCTTC. It specifies CASSPKQGVPNYGYTF.

This chain links TRBV7-2 with TRBJ2-3; D uncertain. V lost 1 base, J lost 6 bases, and 8 bases lay in between. The CDR3 extends over 13 amino acids. CDR1 and CDR2 from the germline V gene are SGHTA and FQGNSA. Written as DNA, the CDR3 is TGTGCCAGCAGCTTAGAGGGTTCCGATACGCAGTATTTT. Amino acid sequence: CASSLEGSDTQYF.

This clonotype came up many times. One end of the junction varies from germline; a read error may be responsible. The rearrangement joins TRBV24-1 to TRBJ2-1; the match to TRBD2 covers 9 bases. Per the germline V gene, CDR1 is KGHDR and CDR2 is SFDVKD. The CDR3 extends over 16 amino acids. CDR3 nucleotide sequence: TGTGCCACCAGTGATGTGGCCGGGACTAGCAAGAATGAACAGTTCTTC. As protein: CATSDVAGTSKNEQFF.

This clonotype showed up just a few times. The chain joins TRBV29-1 to TRBJ2-7; 7 nucleotides align to TRBD2. Germline V gene data show CDR1 as SQVTM and CDR2 as ANQGSEA. The CDR3 covers 13 residues. The trim removed 3 bases at V and 6 bases at J, leaving 8 bases unmatched. The CDR3 bases are TGCAGCGTTGAGAGCGGGGATCATTCCGAGCAGTACTTC. As protein: CSVESGDHSEQYF.

This clonotype has ten or more counts. The chain carries TRBV18 and TRBJ2-7; the match to TRBD1 covers 9 bases. The CDR3 is 16 residues long. In germline, CDR1 is KGHSH, CDR2 LQKENI. CDR3 DNA sequence: TGTGCACGACACTACCAAGGACAGGGGATAAGCTACGAGCAGTACTTC. As protein: CARHYQGQGISYEQYF. The entire variable domain, with the rest obtained from reference TRBV18 and TRBJ2-7, is as follows: NAGVMQNPRHLVRRRGQEARLRCSPMKGHSHVYWYRQLPEEGLKFMVYLQKENIIDESGMPKERFSAEFPKEGPSILRIQQVVRGDSAAYFCARHYQGQGISYEQYFGPGTRLTVT.

In this sample, this clonotype turned up many times. The chain uses TRBV2 and TRBJ2-7, with TRBD1 matching over 9 bases. V was pared by 3 bases and J by 2 bases, with 5 bases of the junction left unmatched. The CDR3 has 15 amino acids. Per the germline V gene, CDR1 is SNHLY and CDR2 is FYNNEI. The CDR3 nucleotides read TGTGCCAGCAGTGATGACGGGACAGGGACCTACGAGCAGTACTTC. Residues: CASSDDGTGTYEQYF.

Many counts were recorded for this clonotype. The chain couples TRBV20-1 to TRBJ1-6; 7 bases fit TRBD1. J was trimmed by 12 bases and V by 0 bases; bases with no gene match: 8. This CDR3 comprises 14 residues. CDR1 and CDR2 from the germline V gene are DFQATT and SNEGSKA (reference sequence). CDR3 residues: CSARDRGGGQPLHF. In nucleotides, the CDR3 is TGCAGTGCTAGAGACAGGGGGGGGGGACAACCCCTCCACTTT.

At least ten counts were recorded for this clonotype. This chain links TRBV29-1 with TRBJ1-1; 8 bases map to TRBD1. The CDR3 sequence is 15 residues long. Germline CDR1 and CDR2: SQVTM and ANQGSEA. The V and J ends lost 4 bases and 2 bases, in that order; junction bases with no gene match: 9. CDR3 in amino acids: CSVARLTGDNTEAFF. The CDR3, as DNA: TGCAGCGTTGCGCGATTGACAGGGGATAACACTGAAGCTTTCTTT.

This clonotype has at least ten counts. The rearrangement links TRBV20-1 to TRBJ2-7; D is tentatively TRBD1 or TRBD2 (7 bases each). The CDR3 is 12 amino acids. Trimming left V 3 bases short and J 4 bases short, with 10 bases between. In germline, CDR1 is DFQATT, CDR2 SNEGSKA (reference sequence). The CDR3 loop reads CSARQGGYEQYF. The CDR3 DNA sequence: TGCAGTGCTAGGCAGGGGGGGTACGAGCAGTACTTC.

This clonotype was picked up many times. This sequence joins TRBV20-1 and TRBJ1-1; 7 bases map to TRBD1. Per germline, CDR1 DFQATT and CDR2 SNEGSKA (reference sequence). The trim removed 1 base at V and 0 bases at J, leaving 5 bases unmatched. The CDR3 runs 15 residues. The CDR3 here is CSARAWDRLNTEAFF. The CDR3, as DNA: TGCAGTGCTAGAGCTTGGGACAGACTGAACACTGAAGCTTTCTTT.

In its sample, this clonotype was seen a few times. Germline and junction disagree at one end, which may indicate a read error. The chain recombines TRBV5-1 with TRBJ2-2; D is possibly TRBD1 or TRBD2 (5 bases each). The CDR3 is made up of 15 amino acids. Germline V CDR1 and CDR2: SGHRS, YFSETQ. The CDR3 bases are TGCGCCAGCACCTTGAGGGGCCTGAACACCGGGGAGCTGTTTTTT. Amino acids: CASTLRGLNTGELFF.

This clonotype was seen at least ten times. The chain is built from TRBV12-3 or TRBV12-4 and TRBJ2-7; 9 bases fit TRBD1. The CDR3 length is 15 residues. The trim removed 5 bases at V and 1 base at J, leaving 6 bases unmatched. DNA for the CDR3: TGTGCCAGCAGTCGGACAGGGGAAGGGTCCTACGAGCAGTACTTC. Translation gives CASSRTGEGSYEQYF.

The gene calls are TRBV12-3 or TRBV12-4 and TRBJ2-2; possibly TRBD1 for D (5 bases). The CDR3 extends over 14 amino acids. Between the trimmed V and J ends, which lost 5 bases and 1 base, there was a span of 8 bases. In nucleotides, the CDR3 is TGTGCCAGCAGTGTAACAGGGAACACCGGGGAGCTGTTTTTT. As protein: CASSVTGNTGELFF.

This clonotype was seen only a few times. V usage is TRBV19 and J usage is TRBJ1-5, with 9 bases lining up with TRBD1. Looked up from germline, CDR1 is LNHDA and CDR2 is SQIVND (reference sequence). The CDR3 is made up of 17 amino acids. V lost 4 bases and J lost 4; bases outside the gene matches: 11. This CDR3 reads CASSTYPGQGRNQPQHF. In DNA form, the CDR3 reads TGTGCCAGTAGTACCTACCCCGGACAGGGGCGGAATCAGCCCCAGCATTTT.

In its sample, this clonotype was seen a few times. V usage is TRBV7-9 and J usage is TRBJ2-7; D uncertain. V lost 1 base and J 5 bases, leaving 6 bases between the germline ends. Looked up from germline, CDR1 is SEHNR and CDR2 is FQNEAQ (reference sequence). The CDR3 is 12 residues long. The DNA of the CDR3 is TGTGCCAGCAGCTTAGTTTCTCACGAGCAGTACTTC. Protein sequence: CASSLVSHEQYF.

This clonotype was recorded at least ten times. The chain joins TRBV3-1 to TRBJ2-7; 10 bases map to TRBD2. The CDR3 runs 16 residues. The V gene's germline CDR1 is LGHDT and CDR2 YNNKEL (reference sequence). Trimming cost V 1 base and J 0 bases; bases outside gene matches: 3. This CDR3 reads CASSQVRTSGSYEQYF. CDR3 bases: TGTGCCAGCAGCCAAGTTAGGACTAGCGGCTCCTACGAGCAGTACTTC.

The J gene is TRBJ2-5, the V gene TRBV18, with 11 bases that match TRBD1. The CDR3 consists of 15 residues. Trimming took 5 bases from V and 0 from J; bases not matched to a gene: 2. Germline V gene data show CDR1 as KGHSH and CDR2 as LQKENI. The CDR3 coding sequence is TGTGCCAGCTCATTGGGACAGGGGGACCAAGAGACCCAGTACTTC. Translating gives CASSLGQGDQETQYF.